These 17 T cell receptor beta chains share one sample of origin, sequenced in a study of T cells in women clearing cervical HPV infection. Sequencing was performed with immunoSEQ multiplex PCR; in TCRdb, only in-frame clones are kept and a portion is missing. Recorded for this sample: about 36,000 clones. The material sequenced was blood buffy coat. The source of these receptors is a woman aged 18 to 75 with a cervical HPV16 infection that either progressed to CIN3+ or cleared (not recorded which).

With regard to this clone: Read data end 3 residues before the CDR3 end; the end is taken from the germline J gene. The gene calls are TRBV28 and TRBJ2-5, with TRBD2 identical over 8 bases. The junction had 10 bases not matched to a gene; V was cut back by 11 bases and J by 5 bases. Germline V CDR1 and CDR2: MDHEN, SYDVKM. The CDR3 spans 13 residues. The CDR3 reads CAGRGGADETQYF. CDR3 DNA (partial): TGTGCCGGCCGGGGGGGGGCGGATGAGACC.

As regards this clone: The read falls 3 residues short of the CDR3 end, and the missing part is taken from the germline J gene. The chain has TRBV10-3 and TRBJ2-3; weak D call: TRBD2 (7 bases). Trimming cost V 1 base and J 2 bases, with 10 bases left between them. The CDR3 has 15 residues. Germline loops: CDR1 ENHRY, CDR2 SYGVKD. The CDR3 bases that were read are TGTGCCATCAGTGAGTTTGGGGGGGCCACAGATACG. It specifies CAISEFGGATDT. The CDR3, in full, reads CAISEFGGATDTQYF.

A remark on this clone: The read comes to an end 3 residues before the CDR3 does, leaving the germline J gene to fill in the end. This chain connects TRBV29-1 to TRBJ1-1, with 7 bases that match TRBD1. The ends lost 1 base at V and 5 bases at J; junction bases unmatched: 7. Germline loops: CDR1 SQVTM, CDR2 ANQGSEA. The CDR3 sequence is 14 residues long. Partial CDR3 DNA: TGCAGCGTTGAAGGTCGCAGGGGACAGACTGAA. Its protein is CSVEGRRGQTE. The whole CDR3 protein reads CSVEGRRGQTEAFF. Full variable domain (missing parts from reference TRBV29-1 and TRBJ1-1): SAVISQKPSRDICQRGTSLTIQCQVDSQVTMMFWYRQQPGQSLTLIATANQGSEATYESGFVIDKFPISRPNLTFSTLTVSNMSPEDSSIYLCSVEGRRGQTEAFFGQGTRLTVV.

A remark on this clone: The read ends 3 residues shy of where the CDR3 ends; the end is completed using the germline J gene. This chain uses TRBV14 with TRBJ1-4, with D uncertain. V was cut by 3 bases and J by 7 bases, with 12 bases left in between. There are 14 residues in the CDR3. Germline V CDR1 and CDR2: SGHDN, FVKESK. The part of the CDR3 DNA that was read is TGTGCCAGCAGCCACGGTCGTGCGGGTGAAAAA. Translated: CASSHGRAGEK. The full CDR3 protein is CASSHGRAGEKLFF.

Details on this clone: The CDR3 is cut off 3 residues early in the read; its end comes from the germline J gene. The chain has TRBV28 and TRBJ2-1; 7 bases align to TRBD1. V trimming: 5 bases; J trimming: 6 bases; junction bases outside the gene matches: 10. The CDR3 covers 15 residues. Per germline, CDR1 MDHEN and CDR2 SYDVKM. CDR3 bases read: TGTGCCAGCAGTACTCCGGGACAGCCTGGCAATGAG. Translating it yields CASSTPGQPGNE. From start to end, the CDR3 is CASSTPGQPGNEQFF.

In regard to this clone: The sequence runs out 3 residues before the end of the CDR3; the remainder is reconstructed from the germline J gene. V usage is TRBV10-3 and J usage is TRBJ1-3, with 8 bases fitting TRBD1. V shed 8 bases and J 3 bases; nucleotides not matched to a gene: 6. Germline V gene data show CDR1 as ENHRY and CDR2 as SYGVKD. The CDR3 is 14 residues long. The CDR3 sequence: CAILTDRDGNTIYF. The CDR3 bases that were read are TGTGCCATCCTGACGGACAGGGATGGAAACACC.

Worth noting for this clone: From the germline J gene comes the end of the CDR3, since the read stops 3 residues before it. V and J are TRBV30 and TRBJ1-2; TRBD1 is a possible D gene (6 bases). This CDR3 has 14 amino acids. V was pared by 0 bases and J by 6 bases, with 14 bases between. Germline lookup yields CDR1 GTSNPN and CDR2 SVGIG (reference sequence). The CDR3 protein is CAWSVLGGADGYTF. The covered CDR3 bases are TGTGCCTGGAGTGTGCTCGGGGGGGCGGATGGC.

Regarding this clone: The CDR3 is cut off 3 residues early in the read; its end comes from the germline J gene. The chain carries TRBV9 and TRBJ2-7, with a tentative D call TRBD1 (6 bases). Germline CDR1 is SGDLS and CDR2 is YYNGEE. The V end was cut by 3 bases, the J end by 2 bases, with 12 bases between. This CDR3 is built from 14 residues. The CDR3 loop is CASSEQGDTYEQYF. CDR3 DNA (partial): TGTGCCAGCAGCGAACAGGGAGATACCTACGAG.

As concerns this clone: The CDR3 is cut off 3 residues early in the read; its end comes from the germline J gene. The genes are TRBV9 and TRBJ1-1, with TRBD1 identical over 10 bases. Germline V gene lookup returns CDR1 SGDLS and CDR2 YYNGEE. V lost 4 bases, J lost 0 bases, and 9 bases stayed unmatched. The CDR3 spans 17 residues. The CDR3: CASSPDRGRPMNTEAFF. CDR3 DNA (partial): TGTGCCAGCAGCCCAGACAGGGGGCGCCCAATGAACACTGAA.

Remarks on this clone: The read ends 3 residues early relative to the CDR3; the germline J gene fills the gap. This chain joins TRBV20-1 and TRBJ2-3; possibly TRBD2 for D (5 bases). CDR1 and CDR2 from the germline V gene are DFQATT and SNEGSKA (reference sequence). Trimming took 6 bases from V and 2 from J, leaving 9 bases between them. The CDR3 covers 12 residues. The CDR3 bases that were read are TGCAGTGCGCCGGACTCCACAGATACG. Protein product: CSAPDSTDT. The whole CDR3 region reads CSAPDSTDTQYF.

In regard to this clone: The read terminates 3 residues before the CDR3 end, so the remaining end is supplied by the germline J gene. The chain employs TRBV30 and TRBJ1-1; D uncertain. Germline CDR1 and CDR2: GTSNPN and SVGIG (reference sequence). V gave up 4 bases and J gave up 1 base, with 13 bases separating them. This CDR3 is built from 14 residues. CDR3: CAWTQASRNTEAFF. The covered CDR3 bases are TGTGCCTGGACCCAGGCTAGCAGGAACACTGAA.

Worth noting for this clone: Read coverage stops 3 residues before the CDR3 terminus; the germline J gene supplies the remainder. The genes are TRBV6-2 or TRBV6-3 and TRBJ2-3, with D possibly matching TRBD2 (6 bases). V was trimmed by 10 bases and J by 0 bases, leaving 11 bases between them. The CDR3 length is 13 residues. Germline CDR1 reads MNHEY; CDR2 reads SVGEGT. The sequenced CDR3 bases are TGTGCCATTCGGACTACTAGCACAGATACG. Its protein product is CAIRTTSTDT. The entire CDR3 reads CAIRTTSTDTQYF.

A word on this clone: The read comes to an end 3 residues before the CDR3 does, leaving the germline J gene to fill in the end. The chain is built from TRBV29-1 and TRBJ2-5, with a weak D call TRBD1 (5 bases). Germline V gives CDR1 SQVTM, CDR2 ANQGSEA. Trimming took off 3 bases at V and 5 bases at J, with 10 bases between the two ends. The CDR3 length is 12 residues. CDR3 bases read: TGCAGCGTTGACGGGCAGGGTGAGACC. Amino acids: CSVDGQGET. In full, the CDR3 is CSVDGQGETQYF.

About this clone: The CDR3 is cut off 3 residues early in the read; its end comes from the germline J gene. The genes are TRBV10-3 and TRBJ2-4; 10 nucleotides match TRBD1. The CDR3 loop spans 15 amino acids. Germline trimming cut 2 bases from V and 6 bases from J; bases unmatched to any gene: 4. CDR1 is ENHRY and CDR2 is SYGVKD in the germline V gene. The CDR3 reads CAISERRDRGNIQYF. The covered CDR3 bases are TGTGCCATCAGTGAGCGACGGGACAGGGGAAACATT.

Comments on this clone: The read ends 3 residues before the CDR3 terminus; that terminus is restored from the germline J gene. This chain connects TRBV10-3 to TRBJ1-1, with TRBD1 matching over 8 bases. The CDR3 is 14 amino acids. Losses at the gene ends were 2 bases for V and 5 bases for J; bases not matched to a gene: 4. CDR1 is ENHRY and CDR2 is SYGVKD in the germline V gene. The covered CDR3 bases are TGTGCCATCAGTGAGCGGCAGGGGGCTACTGAA. Its translation is CAISERQGATE. The entire CDR3 sequence reads CAISERQGATEAFF.

Comments on this clone: Sequencing ends 3 residues short of the CDR3 end; the germline J gene provides the rest. The chain is built from TRBV5-4 and TRBJ2-5; D possibly corresponds to TRBD1 (6 bases). CDR1 SGHNT and CDR2 YYREEE come from the germline V gene (reference sequence). Between the trimmed V and J ends, which lost 3 bases and 5 bases, there was a span of 17 bases. The CDR3 contains 15 residues. CDR3 DNA, as far as it was read: TGTGCCAGCAGCTCGTACCAGGGGTCCGAGGAGACC. Amino acid sequence: CASSSYQGSEET. From start to end, the CDR3 is CASSSYQGSEETQYF. The complete variable domain, with remaining parts taken from reference TRBV5-4 and TRBJ2-5, reads ETGVTQSPTHLIKTRGQQVTLRCSSQSGHNTVSWYQQALGQGPQFIFQYYREEENGRGNFPPRFSGLQFPNYSSELNVNALELDDSALYLCASSSYQGSEETQYFGPGTRLLVL.

As for this clone: The CDR3 extends 3 residues past the end of the read, so its final part is completed from the germline J gene. The same CDR3 also results from other DNA sequences found in this sample. The chain carries TRBV18 and TRBJ2-5, with 11 positions matching TRBD2. Germline CDR1 reads KGHSH; CDR2 reads LQKENI. V trimming: 6 bases; J trimming: 5 bases; junction bases outside the gene matches: 17. This CDR3 comprises 18 residues. The CDR3 DNA, read in part, is TGTGCCAGCTCCCGCCGACTAGCGGGACCCCCCTCCCAGGAGACC. Protein: CASSRRLAGPPSQET. The whole CDR3 protein reads CASSRRLAGPPSQETQYF.